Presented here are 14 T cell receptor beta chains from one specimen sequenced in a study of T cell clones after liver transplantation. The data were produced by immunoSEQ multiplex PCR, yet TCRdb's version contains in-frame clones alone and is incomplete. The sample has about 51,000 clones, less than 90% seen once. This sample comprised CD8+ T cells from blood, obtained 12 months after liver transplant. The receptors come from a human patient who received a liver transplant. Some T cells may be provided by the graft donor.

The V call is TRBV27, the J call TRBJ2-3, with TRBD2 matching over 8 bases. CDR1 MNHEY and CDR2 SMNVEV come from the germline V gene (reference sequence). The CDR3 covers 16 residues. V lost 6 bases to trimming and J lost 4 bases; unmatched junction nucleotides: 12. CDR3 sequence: CASRATGGLSADTQYF. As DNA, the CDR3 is TGTGCCAGCAGGGCAACGGGGGGGCTAAGCGCAGATACGCAGTATTTT.

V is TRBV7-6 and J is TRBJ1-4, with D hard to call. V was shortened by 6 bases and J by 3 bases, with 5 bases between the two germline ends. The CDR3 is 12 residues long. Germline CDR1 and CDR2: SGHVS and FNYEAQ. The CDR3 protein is CASRQSNEKLFF. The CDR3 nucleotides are TGTGCCAGCAGACAGTCTAATGAAAAACTGTTTTTT.

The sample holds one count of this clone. The CDR3 protein is CATSRVGTGYGYTF. CDR3 in DNA: TGTGCCACCAGCAGAGTTGGGACGGGCTATGGCTACACCTTC. The V call is TRBV15, the J call TRBJ1-2, with D possibly being TRBD1 (5 bases). This CDR3 contains 14 residues. V was trimmed by 1 base and J by 4 bases, leaving 10 bases between them. The germline V gene encodes CDR1 LNHNV and CDR2 YYDKDF (reference sequence).

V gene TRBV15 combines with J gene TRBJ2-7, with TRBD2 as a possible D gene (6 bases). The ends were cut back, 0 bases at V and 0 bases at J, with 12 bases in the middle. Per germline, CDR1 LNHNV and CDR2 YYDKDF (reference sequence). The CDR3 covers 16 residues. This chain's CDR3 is CATSRDGGESSYEQYF. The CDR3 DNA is TGTGCCACCAGCAGAGATGGCGGGGAGAGCTCCTACGAGCAGTACTTC.

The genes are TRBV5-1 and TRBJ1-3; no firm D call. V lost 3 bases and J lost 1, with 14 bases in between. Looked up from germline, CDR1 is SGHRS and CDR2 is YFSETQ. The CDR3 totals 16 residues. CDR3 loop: CASSWEDGFSGNTIYF. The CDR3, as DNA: TGCGCCAGCAGCTGGGAGGACGGCTTTTCTGGAAACACCATATATTTT.

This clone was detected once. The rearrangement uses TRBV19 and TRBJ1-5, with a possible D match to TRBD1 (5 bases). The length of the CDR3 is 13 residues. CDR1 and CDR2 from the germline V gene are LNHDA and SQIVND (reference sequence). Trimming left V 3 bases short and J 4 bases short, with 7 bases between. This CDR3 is CASSIEGNQPQHF. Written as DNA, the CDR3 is TGTGCCAGTAGTATTGAGGGGAATCAGCCCCAGCATTTT.

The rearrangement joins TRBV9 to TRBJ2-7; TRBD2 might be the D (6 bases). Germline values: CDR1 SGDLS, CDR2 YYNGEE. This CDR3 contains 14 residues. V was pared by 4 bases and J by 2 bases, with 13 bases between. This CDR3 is CASSLYSGAYEQYF. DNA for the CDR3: TGTGCCAGCAGCCTCTATAGCGGAGCCTACGAGCAGTACTTC.

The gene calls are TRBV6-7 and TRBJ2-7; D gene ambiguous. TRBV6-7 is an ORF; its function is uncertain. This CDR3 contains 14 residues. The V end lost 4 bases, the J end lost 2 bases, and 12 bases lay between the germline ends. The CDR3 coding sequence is TGTGCCAGCAGTTTCCCGGTCCGGACCTACGAGCAGTACTTC. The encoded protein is CASSFPVRTYEQYF.

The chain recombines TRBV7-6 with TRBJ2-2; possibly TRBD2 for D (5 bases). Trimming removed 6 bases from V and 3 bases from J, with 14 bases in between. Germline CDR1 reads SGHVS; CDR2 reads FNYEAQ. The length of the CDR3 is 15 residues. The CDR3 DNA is TGTGCCAGCAGTTACGGGGAATTTTACACCGGGGAGCTGTTTTTT. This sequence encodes CASSYGEFYTGELFF.

CDR3 sequence: CASSLSRGLGNQPQHF. The DNA for the CDR3 is TGTGCCAGCAGTTTAAGTAGGGGCTTGGGCAATCAGCCCCAGCATTTT. V usage is TRBV28 and J usage is TRBJ1-5; TRBD1 is a possible D gene (5 bases). V lost 2 bases, J lost 2 bases, and 13 bases lay in between. Germline-derived CDR1 and CDR2 are MDHEN and SYDVKM. The CDR3 runs to 16 residues.

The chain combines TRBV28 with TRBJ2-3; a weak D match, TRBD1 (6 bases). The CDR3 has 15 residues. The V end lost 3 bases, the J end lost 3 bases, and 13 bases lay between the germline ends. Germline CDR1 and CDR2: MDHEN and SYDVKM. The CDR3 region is CASSFAGEETDTQYF. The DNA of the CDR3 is TGTGCCAGCAGTTTCGCAGGGGAAGAGACAGATACGCAGTATTTT.

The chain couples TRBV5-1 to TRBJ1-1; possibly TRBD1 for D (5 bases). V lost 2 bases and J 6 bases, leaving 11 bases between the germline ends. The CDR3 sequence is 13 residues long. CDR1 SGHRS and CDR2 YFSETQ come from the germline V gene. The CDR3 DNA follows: TGCGCCAGCAGCTTTCACCGGGGGGCTGAAGCTTTCTTT. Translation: CASSFHRGAEAFF.

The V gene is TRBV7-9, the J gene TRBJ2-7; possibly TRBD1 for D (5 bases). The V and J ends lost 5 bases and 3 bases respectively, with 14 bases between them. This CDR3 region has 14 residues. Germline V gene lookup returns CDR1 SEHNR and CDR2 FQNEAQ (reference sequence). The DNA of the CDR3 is TGTGCCAGCAGCGACCAGGGCCCGGGCTACGAGCAGTACTTC. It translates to CASSDQGPGYEQYF.

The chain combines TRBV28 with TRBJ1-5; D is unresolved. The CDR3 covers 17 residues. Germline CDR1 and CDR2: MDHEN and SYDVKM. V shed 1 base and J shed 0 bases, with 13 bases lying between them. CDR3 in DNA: TGTGCCAGCAGTTTATCATGGCGACTCGATAGCAATCAGCCCCAGCATTTT. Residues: CASSLSWRLDSNQPQHF.